The 32 T cell receptor beta chains below come from one sample, sequenced in a study of T cell responses to AZD1222 COVID-19 vaccine. Only in-frame clones appear in the TCRdb table, and some are missing; sequencing was by immunoSEQ multiplex PCR. The sample consists of roughly 140,000 clones, about 90% of them appearing once. Material: peripheral blood, obtained on day 0 of AZD1222 vaccination. Receptors were obtained from an adult in good health.

The chain uses TRBV7-9 and TRBJ1-1, with D possibly being TRBD1 (5 bases). The CDR3 length is 13 residues. V gave up 5 bases and J gave up 1 base, with 8 bases separating them. The germline gives CDR1 SEHNR, CDR2 FQNEAQ (reference sequence). The CDR3 DNA follows: TGTGCCAGCAGCCCTGGGGGGAACACTGAAGCTTTCTTT. It encodes CASSPGGNTEAFF. Drawing the rest from reference TRBV7-9 and TRBJ1-1, the complete variable domain is DTGVSQNPRHKITKRGQNVTFRCDPISEHNRLYWYRQTLGQGPEFLTYFQNEAQLEKSRLLSDRFSAERPKGSFSTLEIQRTEQGDSAMYLCASSPGGNTEAFFGQGTRLTVV.

This clone was detected once. CDR3 in amino acids: CASSYGIGNFF. The CDR3 coding sequence is TGTGCCAGCAGTTACGGAATCGGGAATTTCTTT. V is TRBV6-2 or TRBV6-3 and J is TRBJ1-1, with D unresolved. Germline V lookup: CDR1 MNHEY, CDR2 SVGEGT. Trimming removed 2 bases at V and 13 bases at J, with 11 bases between. This CDR3 comprises 11 residues.

The count of this clone is one. The chain recombines TRBV2 with TRBJ2-2; D not resolved. The CDR3 length is 16 residues. V gave up 4 bases and J gave up 6 bases, with 18 bases separating them. CDR1 and CDR2 from the germline V gene are SNHLY and FYNNEI. DNA of the CDR3: TGTGCCAGCAGTGGGGCGCCAGGATTCTTTCCCGGGGAGCTGTTTTTT. It specifies CASSGAPGFFPGELFF.

The CDR3 sequence is CASSIVEAGNTIYF. CDR3 DNA: TGTGCCAGTAGTATAGTTGAGGCCGGAAACACCATATATTTT. The chain combines TRBV19 with TRBJ1-3; D is unresolved. The V end lost 1 base, the J end lost 4 bases, and 8 bases lay between the germline ends. Germline loops: CDR1 LNHDA, CDR2 SQIVND (reference sequence). CDR3 size: 14 residues.

V usage is TRBV13 and J usage is TRBJ1-5; D is ambiguous. Germline CDR1 reads PRHDT; CDR2 reads FYEKMQ (reference sequence). This CDR3 contains 13 residues. Trimming removed 3 bases at V and 5 bases at J, with 8 bases between. The DNA for the CDR3 is TGTGCCAGCAGCTTTTCCGGACATCAGCCCCAGCATTTT. Protein: CASSFSGHQPQHF.

The V call is TRBV12-3 or TRBV12-4, the J call TRBJ1-1, with no clear D. The CDR3 length is 13 residues. V shed 6 bases and J shed 4 bases, with 12 bases lying between them. The CDR3: CASSLTRGTEAFF. DNA of the CDR3: TGTGCCAGCAGCCTGACCCGAGGCACTGAAGCTTTCTTT.

V is TRBV6-2 or TRBV6-3 and J is TRBJ1-1; 7 nucleotides agree with TRBD1. CDR3 length: 14 residues. The germline V gene has CDR1 MNHEY and CDR2 SVGEGT. Trimming took 6 bases from V and 1 from J; bases not matched to a gene: 5. The CDR3 DNA reads TGTGCCAGCAGCAGGGACAGTAGGAACACTGAAGCTTTCTTT. This gives the protein CASSRDSRNTEAFF.

The rearrangement links TRBV2 to TRBJ1-2, with 9 bases aligning to TRBD1. The V gene's germline CDR1 is SNHLY and CDR2 FYNNEI. V lost 6 bases to trimming and J lost 3 bases; unmatched junction nucleotides: 2. The CDR3 consists of 13 residues. The CDR3 region has the DNA TGTGCCAGCAGGGGGGACAGGGACTATGGCTACACCTTC. Its translation is CASRGDRDYGYTF. The full variable domain, completed using reference TRBV2 and TRBJ1-2, is EPEVTQTPSHQVTQMGQEVILRCVPISNHLYFYWYRQILGQKVEFLVSFYNNEISEKSEIFDDQFSVERPDGSNFTLKIRSTKLEDSAMYFCASRGDRDYGYTFGSGTRLTVV.

Concerning this clone itself: Different DNA sequences within this sample yield the same CDR3. The chain couples TRBV6-2 or TRBV6-3 to TRBJ1-5, with D unresolved. The ends were cut back, 6 bases at V and 2 bases at J, with 5 bases in the middle. The germline CDR1 and CDR2 sequences are MNHEY and SVGEGT. The CDR3 totals 12 residues. CDR3 nucleotide sequence: TGTGCCAGCAGCCCTCGCAATCAGCCCCAGCATTTT. Translated: CASSPRNQPQHF.

The V and J genes are TRBV9 and TRBJ1-1; D is perhaps TRBD1 (6 bases). Germline V CDR1 and CDR2: SGDLS, YYNGEE. V shed 0 bases and J shed 7 bases, with 10 bases lying between them. This CDR3 region has 13 residues. CDR3: CASSVAGGDEAFF. The DNA of the CDR3 is TGTGCCAGCAGCGTAGCTGGGGGCGATGAAGCTTTCTTT.

A single count supports this clone. The chain uses TRBV4-3 and TRBJ2-3; no firm D call. Germline V gene lookup returns CDR1 LGHNA and CDR2 YSLEER. The CDR3 covers 14 residues. V shed 3 bases and J shed 3 bases, with 10 bases lying between them. The CDR3 DNA reads as TGCGCCAGCAGCCACAATGTTAGGACAGATACGCAGTATTTT. This translates into CASSHNVRTDTQYF.

This clone has a handful of counts. The chain has TRBV3-1 (or the pseudogene TRBV3-2) and TRBJ1-6; the match to TRBD1 covers 11 bases. The junction had 10 bases not matched to a gene; V was cut back by 10 bases and J by 8 bases. The CDR3 runs to 15 residues. Germline V gene sequence: CDR1 LGHDT, CDR2 YNNKEL (reference sequence). The chain's CDR3 is CATRSGTGGDSPLHF. The CDR3 nucleotides are TGTGCCACCCGATCCGGGACAGGGGGGGATTCACCCCTCCACTTT.

The chain recombines TRBV15 with TRBJ1-6; 8 bases line up with TRBD1. Germline CDR1 LNHNV, CDR2 YYDKDF (reference sequence). CDR3 length: 16 amino acids. J gave up 8 bases and V 2 bases, and 8 bases lay outside the gene matches. The CDR3 nucleotides are TGTGCCACCAGCAGATTGGGGGGGACAGGTGATTCACCCCTCCACTTT. This gives the protein CATSRLGGTGDSPLHF.

V usage is TRBV27 and J usage is TRBJ1-2; D is unresolved. In germline, CDR1 is MNHEY, CDR2 SMNVEV (reference sequence). Trimming left V 5 bases short and J 3 bases short, with 10 bases between. The CDR3 contains 13 residues. The CDR3, as DNA: TGTGCCAGCAGTGCCTCCCCCCACTATGGCTACACCTTC. This translates into CASSASPHYGYTF.

This chain links TRBV7-2 with TRBJ2-7; TRBD1 or TRBD2 may be the D gene (5 bases each). The ends were cut back, 4 bases at V and 7 bases at J, with 17 bases in the middle. Germline CDR1 is SGHTA and CDR2 is FQGNSA. This CDR3 is built from 14 residues. CDR3 in amino acids: CASSSRGSAREQYF. The CDR3 coding sequence is TGTGCCAGCAGCTCCCGGGGCTCCGCGAGGGAGCAGTACTTC. Full variable domain (outside the CDR3, taken from reference TRBV7-2 and TRBJ2-7): GAGVSQSPSNKVTEKGKDVELRCDPISGHTALYWYRQSLGQGLEFLIYFQGNSAPDKSGLPSDRFSAERTGGSVSTLTIQRTQQEDSAVYLCASSSRGSAREQYFGPGTRLTVT.

The J gene is TRBJ2-2, the V gene TRBV5-1; D not certain. This CDR3 is 14 amino acids long. The germline V gene has CDR1 SGHRS and CDR2 YFSETQ. Trimming stripped 0 bases from V and 6 bases from J, with 9 bases between. The CDR3 loop reads CASSLALSPGELFF. CDR3 sequence (DNA): TGCGCCAGCAGCTTGGCCCTGTCCCCCGGGGAGCTGTTTTTT.

This clone appeared a few times. The V and J genes are TRBV6-6 and TRBJ1-1; no clear D gene. Between the trimmed V and J ends, which lost 6 bases and 7 bases, there was a span of 18 bases. The CDR3 runs to 14 residues. The germline gives CDR1 MNHNY, CDR2 SVGAGI (reference sequence). For the CDR3, the DNA is TGTGCCAGCAGGCATCGGGTAAGGGAGGGTGAAGCTTTCTTT. Translating gives CASRHRVREGEAFF.

CDR3 DNA sequence: TGTGCCAGCAGTGAAGCGTCCGGACAAAGCGGCTATGGCTACACCTTC. Its protein is CASSEASGQSGYGYTF. V gene TRBV6-1 combines with J gene TRBJ1-2; TRBD1 might be the D (5 bases). The CDR3 sequence is 16 residues long. The germline V gene encodes CDR1 MNHNS and CDR2 SASEGT. The V end was cut by 0 bases, the J end by 4 bases, with 15 bases between.

V is TRBV29-1 and J is TRBJ2-7; 8 nucleotides align to TRBD2. The CDR3 sequence is 13 residues long. V lost 4 bases to trimming and J lost 0 bases; unmatched junction nucleotides: 2. Germline loops: CDR1 SQVTM, CDR2 ANQGSEA. The CDR3 protein is CSVVLAASYEQYF. The DNA of the CDR3 is TGCAGCGTTGTACTAGCGGCCTCCTACGAGCAGTACTTC.

This clone came up a few times. The chain recombines TRBV7-9 with TRBJ2-7, with 7 bases identical to TRBD1. With V trimmed by 5 bases and J by 2 bases, 12 bases remained unmatched. Germline CDR1 SEHNR, CDR2 FQNEAQ (reference sequence). This CDR3 contains 16 residues. DNA for the CDR3: TGTGCCAGCAGCACGTCCCCTCGGGACAGTCCCTACGAGCAGTACTTC. Its translation: CASSTSPRDSPYEQYF.

This clone came up once. The chain joins TRBV7-9 to TRBJ2-5; D may match TRBD1 or TRBD2 (5 bases each). The CDR3 is 13 residues long. Germline V gives CDR1 SEHNR, CDR2 FQNEAQ (reference sequence). Trimming stripped 5 bases from V and 5 bases from J, with 12 bases between. In DNA form, the CDR3 reads TGTGCCAGCAGCCCTGGTGAGGGGGAGACCCAGTACTTC. Translated: CASSPGEGETQYF.

V usage is TRBV7-2 and J usage is TRBJ2-7; TRBD1 agrees at 7 bases. Germline CDR1 reads SGHTA; CDR2 reads FQGNSA. Trimming removed 1 base from V and 5 bases from J; junction bases left unmatched: 5. This CDR3 comprises 14 residues. The CDR3 DNA reads TGTGCCAGCAGCTTAGTGGGACAGTCCAACGAGCAGTACTTC. It translates to CASSLVGQSNEQYF. Together with reference TRBV7-2 and TRBJ2-7, the CDR3 gives the full variable domain: GAGVSQSPSNKVTEKGKDVELRCDPISGHTALYWYRQSLGQGLEFLIYFQGNSAPDKSGLPSDRFSAERTGGSVSTLTIQRTQQEDSAVYLCASSLVGQSNEQYFGPGTRLTVT.

The chain recombines TRBV4-2 with TRBJ2-2; D gene uncertain. Germline-derived CDR1 and CDR2 are LGHNA and YNFKEQ. The V end lost 4 bases, the J end lost 2 bases, and 8 bases lay between the germline ends. This CDR3 has 14 residues. The CDR3 DNA reads TGTGCCAGCAGCCGTAAACTAAACACCGGGGAGCTGTTTTTT. It encodes CASSRKLNTGELFF.

The gene calls are TRBV24-1 and TRBJ2-7; the match to TRBD2 covers 7 bases. CDR1 and CDR2 (germline): KGHDR, SFDVKD. The CDR3 runs 15 residues. V lost 4 bases and J lost 0; bases outside the gene matches: 5. The CDR3 region is CATSEGGVSSYEQYF. The CDR3 bases are TGTGCCACCAGTGAGGGGGGGGTTAGCTCCTACGAGCAGTACTTC.

The V gene is TRBV10-3, the J gene TRBJ2-7; D is possibly TRBD1 or TRBD2 (5 bases each). This CDR3 is 14 amino acids long. Looked up from germline, CDR1 is ENHRY and CDR2 is SYGVKD. V lost 2 bases to trimming and J lost 2 bases, with 10 bases between them. CDR3: CAISEPGTPYEQYF. The CDR3 DNA follows: TGTGCCATCAGTGAGCCCGGGACCCCCTACGAGCAGTACTTC.

The chain combines TRBV2 with TRBJ1-5, with TRBD1 matching 7 bases. After removal of 7 bases from V and 5 bases from J, the junction contained 5 bases not matched to a gene. The CDR3 is 13 amino acids. Per the germline V gene, CDR1 is SNHLY and CDR2 is FYNNEI. The CDR3: CASKRQGDQPQHF. CDR3 nucleotides: TGTGCCAGCAAAAGACAGGGAGATCAGCCCCAGCATTTT.

The V and J genes are TRBV5-1 and TRBJ2-1; no reliable D call. The CDR3 is 17 amino acids. V was trimmed by 0 bases and J by 0 bases, leaving 13 bases between them. CDR1 and CDR2 from the germline V gene are SGHRS and YFSETQ. DNA of the CDR3: TGCGCCAGCAGCTTGGAGGGCCCCCGGAGCTCCTACAATGAGCAGTTCTTC. Translated, it gives CASSLEGPRSSYNEQFF.

V and J are TRBV9 and TRBJ2-5, with 12 bases matching TRBD2. Unmatched junction bases numbered 5, after V lost 3 bases and J lost 5 bases. CDR1 is SGDLS, CDR2 YYNGEE, per germline. The CDR3 length is 15 residues. The DNA for the CDR3 is TGTGCCAGCAGCGAGGGACTAGCGGGCTGGGAGACCCAGTACTTC. It translates to CASSEGLAGWETQYF.

The chain couples TRBV28 to TRBJ2-7, with 7 nucleotides matching TRBD1. There are 15 residues in the CDR3. V shed 6 bases and J 2 bases; nucleotides not matched to a gene: 10. Germline loops: CDR1 MDHEN, CDR2 SYDVKM. The CDR3 bases are TGTGCCAGCAGGACATCCGGGACAGCCCCCTACGAGCAGTACTTC. Protein: CASRTSGTAPYEQYF.

V is TRBV18 and J is TRBJ1-2; no firm D call. The CDR3 sequence is 13 residues long. V was shortened by 2 bases and J by 2 bases, with 6 bases between the two germline ends. CDR1 and CDR2 (germline): KGHSH, LQKENI. CDR3 loop: CASSPAGNYGYTF. CDR3 nucleotides: TGTGCCAGCTCACCAGCGGGGAACTATGGCTACACCTTC.

V is TRBV29-1 and J is TRBJ1-2; D is undetermined. This CDR3 is built from 15 residues. Per the germline V gene, CDR1 is SQVTM and CDR2 is ANQGSEA. Trimming shortened V by 1 base and J by 2 bases, and 14 bases separated the two germline ends. Written as DNA, the CDR3 is TGCAGCGTTGAAGGGGTAAACGGAGGGAACTATGGCTACACCTTC. Protein product: CSVEGVNGGNYGYTF. Variable domain in full (rest from reference TRBV29-1 and TRBJ1-2): SAVISQKPSRDICQRGTSLTIQCQVDSQVTMMFWYRQQPGQSLTLIATANQGSEATYESGFVIDKFPISRPNLTFSTLTVSNMSPEDSSIYLCSVEGVNGGNYGYTFGSGTRLTVV.

This rearrangement joins TRBV10-3 to TRBJ2-5; no clear D gene. The CDR3 is made up of 12 amino acids. The germline V and J ends were trimmed by 4 bases and 3 bases, with 6 bases remaining between them. Per germline, CDR1 ENHRY and CDR2 SYGVKD. DNA of the CDR3: TGTGCCATCAGTGCGAGTAAAGAGACCCAGTACTTC. It codes for CAISASKETQYF.